The 16 T cell receptor beta chains presented below share a single source sample, sequenced in a study of blood T cell repertoires in COVID-19 (dated by TCRdb to 2020 to 2022). Library generation was performed with the immunoSEQ multiplex PCR assay. TCRdb mirrors the immuneACCESS table, restricted to in-frame sequences. Some clones are absent from its copies; in checked studies, under half trace to an unresolved V gene, and the reason for the others is unknown. The sample table shows about 100,000 clones, and 80% to 90% are seen once. 15% to 20% of the sample is held by the ten biggest clonotypes. The sample was peripheral blood. All receptors derive from a human donor in a cohort sampled during active COVID-19.

In this sample, this clone turned up once. This chain links TRBV5-1 with TRBJ2-7; D is perhaps TRBD2 (5 bases). V was pared by 4 bases and J by 2 bases, with 19 bases between. This CDR3 comprises 16 residues. Germline loops: CDR1 SGHRS, CDR2 YFSETQ. CDR3 region: CASSPGSTDTTYEQYF. CDR3 bases: TGCGCCAGCAGCCCGGGGTCGACTGACACAACCTACGAGCAGTACTTC.

V and J are TRBV21-1 and TRBJ2-4; the D call of TRBD2 is as the table states it, not checked on the DNA. TRBV21-1 is a known pseudogene. There are 15 residues in the CDR3. The CDR3 sequence: CASTMRERSKNIQYF. CDR3 nucleotide sequence: TGTGCCAGCACCATGCGGGAGAGGAGCAAAAACATTCAGTACTTC.

This clone was picked up one time. V gene TRBV24-1 combines with J gene TRBJ1-2; D not resolved. V was trimmed by 5 bases and J by 8 bases, leaving 8 bases between them. Germline assignment: CDR1 KGHDR and CDR2 SFDVKD. The CDR3 has 11 residues. CDR3 protein: CATSGGYGYTF. The DNA of the CDR3 is TGTGCCACCAGTGGAGGGTACGGCTACACCTTC.

This clone is a singleton in its sample. The V gene is TRBV5-1, the J gene TRBJ2-1; possible D gene TRBD1, 6 bases. This CDR3 region has 13 residues. Germline assignment: CDR1 SGHRS and CDR2 YFSETQ. V lost 4 bases to trimming and J lost 5 bases, with 10 bases between them. The CDR3 here is CASSPNRDNEQFF. CDR3 sequence (DNA): TGCGCCAGCAGCCCGAACAGGGACAATGAGCAGTTCTTC. The complete variable domain, with remaining parts taken from reference TRBV5-1 and TRBJ2-1, reads KAGVTQTPRYLIKTRGQQVTLSCSPISGHRSVSWYQQTPGQGLQFLFEYFSETQRNKGNFPGRFSGRQFSNSRSEMNVSTLELGDSALYLCASSPNRDNEQFFGPGTRLTVL.

This clone was recorded a few times. The chain employs TRBV7-9 and TRBJ2-5; 12 nucleotides match TRBD2. Unmatched junction bases numbered 11, after V lost 5 bases and J lost 4 bases. This CDR3 is built from 17 residues. CDR1 is SEHNR and CDR2 is FQNEAQ in the germline V gene (reference sequence). The CDR3 nucleotides are TGTGCCAGCAGCATCGGGACTAGCGGGTTGGGGCCAGAGACCCAGTACTTC. Its protein is CASSIGTSGLGPETQYF.

The chain uses TRBV11-2 and TRBJ2-7; 10 bases are a match to TRBD1. CDR3 length: 18 residues. V lost 5 bases and J lost 6; bases outside the gene matches: 19. Germline V gene sequence: CDR1 SGHAT, CDR2 FQNNGV. CDR3 DNA: TGTGCCAGCAGCCCGTTCCTGGGGGGGGACAGGGGCTCGCGCGAGCAGTACTTC. Residues: CASSPFLGGDRGSREQYF.

This chain joins TRBV2 and TRBJ2-7; D gene unclear. Per germline, CDR1 SNHLY and CDR2 FYNNEI. The V gene lost 4 bases and the J gene lost 4 bases, with 5 bases spanning the gap. The length of the CDR3 is 11 residues. The CDR3 bases are TGTGCCAGCAGTGGACAATACGAGCAGTACTTC. It translates to CASSGQYEQYF.

This clone has more than one count but fewer than ten. Sequence at one end of the junction differs from germline and may be a read error. J is TRBJ2-3 and V is TRBV11-3; 7 nucleotides match TRBD2. CDR1 and CDR2 from the germline V gene are SGHNT and YENEEA. This CDR3 has 16 residues. The CDR3 DNA is TGTGCCAGCAGTTTAGGACTAGACCTCCGGACAGATACGCAGTATTTT. This encodes CASSLGLDLRTDTQYF.

There are a few counts of this clone. This sequence joins TRBV5-1 and TRBJ2-4, with D uncertain. There are 14 residues in the CDR3. Germline CDR1 and CDR2: SGHRS and YFSETQ. Trimming took off 2 bases at V and 8 bases at J, with 14 bases between the two ends. The CDR3 DNA reads as TGCGCCAGCAGCTTTGATTCTGCAACGGACATTCAGTACTTC. Protein: CASSFDSATDIQYF.

This clone turned up a few times. The gene calls are TRBV29-1 and TRBJ2-1, with D possibly TRBD1 on 5 matching bases. CDR1 and CDR2 from the germline V gene are SQVTM and ANQGSEA. Trimming removed 6 bases from V and 2 bases from J, with 14 bases in between. The CDR3 loop spans 14 amino acids. The chain's CDR3 is CSVKAGKAYNEQFF. Written as DNA, the CDR3 is TGCAGCGTGAAGGCAGGGAAAGCCTACAATGAGCAGTTCTTC.

The chain has TRBV28 and TRBJ2-3; TRBD2 agrees at 9 bases. The CDR3 has 16 amino acids. CDR1 and CDR2 (germline): MDHEN, SYDVKM. The trim removed 4 bases at V and 3 bases at J, leaving 8 bases unmatched. The CDR3 DNA reads as TGTGCCAGCAGTTCCGCTAGCGGGGAGGGAACAGATACGCAGTATTTT. It codes for CASSSASGEGTDTQYF.

The chain combines TRBV5-1 with TRBJ2-6, with 8 bases fitting TRBD1. Germline-derived CDR1 and CDR2 are SGHRS and YFSETQ. The CDR3 consists of 18 residues. V lost 1 base to trimming and J lost 0 bases; unmatched junction nucleotides: 6. The CDR3 is CASSLWTGLDSGANVLTF. CDR3 coding DNA: TGCGCCAGCAGCTTGTGGACAGGGTTAGACTCTGGGGCCAACGTCCTGACTTTC.

The chain couples TRBV6-2 or TRBV6-3 to TRBJ2-1, with TRBD2 matching 8 bases. The CDR3 has 14 amino acids. After removal of 4 bases from V and 4 bases from J, the junction contained 3 bases not matched to a gene. Germline V gives CDR1 MNHEY, CDR2 SVGEGT. Here the CDR3 DNA reads TGTGCCAGCAGTTCCATAGCGGGATACAATGAGCAGTTCTTC. Its translation is CASSSIAGYNEQFF.

The chain has TRBV7-3 and TRBJ1-6; D remains ambiguous. Germline loops: CDR1 SGHTA, CDR2 FQGTGA. The CDR3 loop spans 13 amino acids. Trimming took 5 bases from V and 8 from J, leaving 10 bases between them. The CDR3 loop is CASSPSQDSPLHF. The CDR3 DNA sequence: TGTGCCAGCAGCCCCAGCCAGGATTCACCCCTCCACTTT.

The table lists this clone with a count of one. The rearrangement uses TRBV3-1 (or the pseudogene TRBV3-2) and TRBJ2-3, with D maybe TRBD2 (5 bases). Germline assignment: CDR1 LGHDT and CDR2 YNNKEL (reference sequence). CDR3 size: 16 residues. V was trimmed by 1 base and J by 3 bases, leaving 14 bases between them. This CDR3 is CASSQVSLLGTDTQYF. In DNA, the CDR3 is TGTGCCAGCAGCCAAGTTTCCCTACTAGGGACAGATACGCAGTATTTT.

CDR3 nucleotide sequence: TGTGCCAGCAGCTCCGGACAGGGTTCCACAGATACGCAGTATTTT. Protein: CASSSGQGSTDTQYF. V and J are TRBV5-5 and TRBJ2-3; 8 bases agree with TRBD1. With V trimmed by 3 bases and J by 2 bases, 5 bases remained unmatched. The germline V gene has CDR1 SGHKS and CDR2 YYEKEE (reference sequence). The CDR3 runs to 15 residues.